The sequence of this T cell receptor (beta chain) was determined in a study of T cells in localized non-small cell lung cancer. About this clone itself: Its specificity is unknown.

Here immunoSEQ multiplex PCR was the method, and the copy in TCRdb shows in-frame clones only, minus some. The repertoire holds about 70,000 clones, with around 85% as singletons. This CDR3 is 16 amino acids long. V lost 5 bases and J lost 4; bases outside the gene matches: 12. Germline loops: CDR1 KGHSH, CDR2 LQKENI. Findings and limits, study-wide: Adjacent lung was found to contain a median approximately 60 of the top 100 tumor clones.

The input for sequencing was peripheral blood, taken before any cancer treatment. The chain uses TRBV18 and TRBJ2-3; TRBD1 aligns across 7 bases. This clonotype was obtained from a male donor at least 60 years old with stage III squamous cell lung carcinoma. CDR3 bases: TGTGCCAGCTCAGTAGAGTTGAGACAGGGTGCAGATACGCAGTATTTT. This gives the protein CASSVELRQGADTQYF.